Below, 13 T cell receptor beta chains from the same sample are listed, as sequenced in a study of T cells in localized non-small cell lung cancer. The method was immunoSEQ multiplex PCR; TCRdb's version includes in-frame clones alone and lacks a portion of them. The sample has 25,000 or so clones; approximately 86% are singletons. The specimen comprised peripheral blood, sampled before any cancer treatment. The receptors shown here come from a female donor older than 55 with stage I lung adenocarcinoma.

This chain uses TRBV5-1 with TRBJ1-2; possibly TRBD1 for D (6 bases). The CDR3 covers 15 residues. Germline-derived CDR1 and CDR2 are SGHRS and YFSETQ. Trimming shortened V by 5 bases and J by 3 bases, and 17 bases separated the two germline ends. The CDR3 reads CASSPSGGADYGYTF. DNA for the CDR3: TGCGCCAGCAGTCCCTCGGGGGGGGCTGACTATGGCTACACCTTC.

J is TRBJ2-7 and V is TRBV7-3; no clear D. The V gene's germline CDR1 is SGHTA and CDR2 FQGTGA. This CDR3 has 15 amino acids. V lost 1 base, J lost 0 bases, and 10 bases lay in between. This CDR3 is CASSLIPTSSYEQYF. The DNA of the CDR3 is TGTGCCAGCAGCTTAATTCCGACAAGCTCCTACGAGCAGTACTTC.

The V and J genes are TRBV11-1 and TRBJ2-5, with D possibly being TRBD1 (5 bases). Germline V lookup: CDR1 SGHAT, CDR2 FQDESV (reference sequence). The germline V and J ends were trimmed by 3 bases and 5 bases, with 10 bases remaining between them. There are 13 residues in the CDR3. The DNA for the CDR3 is TGTGCCAGCAGCTTGACAGTCAAGGAGACCCAGTACTTC. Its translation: CASSLTVKETQYF.

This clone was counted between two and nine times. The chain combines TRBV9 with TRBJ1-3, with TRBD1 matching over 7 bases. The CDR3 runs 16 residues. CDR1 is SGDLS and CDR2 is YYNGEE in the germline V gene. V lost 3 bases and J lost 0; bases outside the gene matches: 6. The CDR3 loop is CASSALSGGSGNTIYF. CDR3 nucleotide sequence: TGTGCCAGCAGCGCCCTTTCAGGGGGCTCTGGAAACACCATATATTTT.

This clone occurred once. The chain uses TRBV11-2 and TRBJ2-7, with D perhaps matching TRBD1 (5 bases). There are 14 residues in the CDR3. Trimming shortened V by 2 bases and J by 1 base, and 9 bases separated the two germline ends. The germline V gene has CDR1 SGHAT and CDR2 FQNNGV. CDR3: CASSLRGLSYEQYF. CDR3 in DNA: TGTGCCAGCAGCTTAAGGGGTCTATCCTACGAGCAGTACTTC.

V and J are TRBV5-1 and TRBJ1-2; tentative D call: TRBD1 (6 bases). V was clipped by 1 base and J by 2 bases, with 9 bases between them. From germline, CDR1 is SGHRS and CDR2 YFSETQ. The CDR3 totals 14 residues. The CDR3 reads CASSLPGENYGYTF. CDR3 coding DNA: TGCGCCAGCAGCTTGCCAGGGGAAAACTATGGCTACACCTTC.

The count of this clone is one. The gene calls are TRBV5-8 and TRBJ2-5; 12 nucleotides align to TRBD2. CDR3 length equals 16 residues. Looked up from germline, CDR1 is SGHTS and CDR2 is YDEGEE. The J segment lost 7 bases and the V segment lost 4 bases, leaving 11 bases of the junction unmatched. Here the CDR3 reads CASSPRTSGTHSTQYF. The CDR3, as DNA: TGTGCCAGCAGCCCAAGGACTAGCGGGACCCACTCGACCCAGTACTTC.

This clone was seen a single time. The CDR3 region is CASSPKTGGASEAFF. The CDR3 bases are TGTGCCAGCTCACCAAAGACAGGGGGCGCATCGGAAGCTTTCTTT. The rearrangement joins TRBV18 to TRBJ1-1, with 10 bases lining up with TRBD1. V dropped 2 bases and J dropped 8; count of bases not matched to a gene: 8. The CDR3 loop spans 15 amino acids. In germline, CDR1 is KGHSH, CDR2 LQKENI.

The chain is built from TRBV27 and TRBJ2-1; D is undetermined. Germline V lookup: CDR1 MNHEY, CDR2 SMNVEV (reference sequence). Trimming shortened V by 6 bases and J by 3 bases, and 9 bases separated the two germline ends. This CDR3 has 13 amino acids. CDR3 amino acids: CASRAGYYNEQFF. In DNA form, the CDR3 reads TGTGCCAGCAGGGCTGGATACTACAATGAGCAGTTCTTC.

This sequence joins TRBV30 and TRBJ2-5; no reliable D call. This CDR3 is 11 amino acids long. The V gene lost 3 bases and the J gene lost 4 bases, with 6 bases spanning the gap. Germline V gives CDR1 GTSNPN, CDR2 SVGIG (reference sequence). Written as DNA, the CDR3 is TGTGCCTGGAGCGGGCGAGAGACCCAGTACTTC. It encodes CAWSGRETQYF.

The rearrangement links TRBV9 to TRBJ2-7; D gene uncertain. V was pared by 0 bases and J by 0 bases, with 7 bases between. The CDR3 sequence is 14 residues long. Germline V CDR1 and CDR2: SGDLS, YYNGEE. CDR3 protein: CASSVVSTSYEQYF. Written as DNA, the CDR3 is TGTGCCAGCAGCGTAGTTTCAACCTCCTACGAGCAGTACTTC.

The CDR3 sequence is CASSYGEGSSNGYTF. For the CDR3, the DNA is TGTGCCAGCAGTTACGGGGAGGGTTCTTCAAATGGCTACACCTTC. This sequence joins TRBV6-5 and TRBJ1-2; unclear D gene. The CDR3 totals 15 residues. Germline V gives CDR1 MNHEY, CDR2 SVGAGI. The V gene lost 2 bases and the J gene lost 6 bases, with 16 bases spanning the gap.

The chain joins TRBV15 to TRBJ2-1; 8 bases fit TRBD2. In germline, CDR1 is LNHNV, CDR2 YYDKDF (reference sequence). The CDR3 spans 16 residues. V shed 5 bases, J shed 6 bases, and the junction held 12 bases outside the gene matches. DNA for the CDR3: TGTGCCACCAGCGGGGGACCGGGGGGGCGCGGCAATGAGCAGTTCTTC. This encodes CATSGGPGGRGNEQFF.